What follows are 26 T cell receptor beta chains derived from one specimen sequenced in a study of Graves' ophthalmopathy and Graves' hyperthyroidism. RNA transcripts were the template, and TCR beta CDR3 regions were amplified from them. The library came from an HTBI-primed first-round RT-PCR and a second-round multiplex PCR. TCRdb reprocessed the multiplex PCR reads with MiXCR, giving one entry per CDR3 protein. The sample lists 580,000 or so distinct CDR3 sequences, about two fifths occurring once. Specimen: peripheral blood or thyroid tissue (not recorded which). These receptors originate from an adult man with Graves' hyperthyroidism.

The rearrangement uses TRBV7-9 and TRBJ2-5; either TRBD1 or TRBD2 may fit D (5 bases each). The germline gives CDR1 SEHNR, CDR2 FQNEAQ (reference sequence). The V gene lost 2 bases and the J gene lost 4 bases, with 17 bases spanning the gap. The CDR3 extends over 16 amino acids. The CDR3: CASSLSRQGAGETQYF. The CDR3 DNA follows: TGTGCCAGCAGCTTATCCCGTCAGGGCGCGGGAGAGACCCAGTACTTC. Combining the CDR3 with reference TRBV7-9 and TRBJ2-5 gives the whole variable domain DTGVSQNPRHKITKRGQNVTFRCDPISEHNRLYWYRQTLGQGPEFLTYFQNEAQLEKSRLLSDRFSAERPKGSFSTLEIQRTEQGDSAMYLCASSLSRQGAGETQYFGPGTRLLVL.

CDR3 coding DNA: TGTGCCAGCAGCGGTGGGTACGCTGACACTGAAGCTTTCTTT. Its translation is CASSGGYADTEAFF. V gene TRBV9 combines with J gene TRBJ1-1; no clear D gene. Between the trimmed V and J ends, which lost 3 bases and 3 bases, there was a span of 12 bases. The V gene's germline CDR1 is SGDLS and CDR2 YYNGEE. This CDR3 is built from 14 residues.

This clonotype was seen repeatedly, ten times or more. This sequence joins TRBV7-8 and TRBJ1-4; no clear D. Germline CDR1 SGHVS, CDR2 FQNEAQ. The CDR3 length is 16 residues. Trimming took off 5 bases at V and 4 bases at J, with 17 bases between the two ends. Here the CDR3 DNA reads TGTGCCAGCAGCCGCGGTGAGAGCAGCTTTAATGAAAAACTGTTTTTT. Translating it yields CASSRGESSFNEKLFF. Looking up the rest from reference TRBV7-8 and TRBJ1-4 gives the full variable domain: GAGVSQSPRYKVAKRGQDVALRCDPISGHVSLFWYQQALGQGPEFLTYFQNEAQLDKSGLPSDRFFAERPEGSVSTLKIQRTQQEDSAVYLCASSRGESSFNEKLFFGSGTQLSVL.

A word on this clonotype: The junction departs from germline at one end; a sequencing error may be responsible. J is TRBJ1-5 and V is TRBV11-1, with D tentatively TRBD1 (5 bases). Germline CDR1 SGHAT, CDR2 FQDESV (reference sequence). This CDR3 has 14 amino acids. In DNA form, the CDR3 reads TGTGCCGGCAGCTTGGCCTCCGAGGGGCAGCCCCAGCATTTT. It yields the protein CAGSLASEGQPQHF. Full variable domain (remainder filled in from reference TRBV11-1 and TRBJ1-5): EAEVAQSPRYKITEKSQAVAFWCDPISGHATLYWYRQILGQGPELLVQFQDESVVDDSQLPKDRFSAERLKGVDSTLKIQPAELGDSAMYLCAGSLASEGQPQHFGDGTRLSIL.

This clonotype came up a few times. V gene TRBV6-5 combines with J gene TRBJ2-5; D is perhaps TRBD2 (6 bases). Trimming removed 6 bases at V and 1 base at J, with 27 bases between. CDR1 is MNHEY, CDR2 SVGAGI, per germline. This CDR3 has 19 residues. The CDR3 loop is CASSYLLGYTMGGQETQYF. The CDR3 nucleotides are TGTGCCAGCAGCTATCTGCTAGGATACACGATGGGGGGCCAAGAGACCCAGTACTTC.

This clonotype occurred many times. Here the CDR3 reads CASSLNIGAGGYTF. The CDR3 nucleotides read TGTGCCAGCAGTCTCAACATAGGGGCAGGCGGCTACACCTTC. The chain links TRBV12-3 or TRBV12-4 to TRBJ1-2; possible D gene TRBD1, 5 bases. The V and J ends lost 5 bases and 8 bases respectively, with 18 bases between them. The CDR3 consists of 14 residues.

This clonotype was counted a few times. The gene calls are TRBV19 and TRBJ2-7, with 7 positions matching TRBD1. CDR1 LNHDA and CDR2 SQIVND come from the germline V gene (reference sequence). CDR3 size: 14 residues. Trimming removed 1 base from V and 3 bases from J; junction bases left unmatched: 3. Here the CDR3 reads CASSIGSGGYEQYF. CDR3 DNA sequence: TGTGCCAGTAGTATAGGGTCAGGGGGCTACGAGCAGTACTTC.

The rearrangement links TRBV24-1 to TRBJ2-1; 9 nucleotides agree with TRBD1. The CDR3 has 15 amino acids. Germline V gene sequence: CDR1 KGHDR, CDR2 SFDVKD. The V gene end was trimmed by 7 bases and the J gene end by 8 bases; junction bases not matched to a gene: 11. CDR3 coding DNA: TGTGCCACCAGCGGTGACAGGGGGGCAAGGGATGAGCAGTTCTTC. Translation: CATSGDRGARDEQFF.

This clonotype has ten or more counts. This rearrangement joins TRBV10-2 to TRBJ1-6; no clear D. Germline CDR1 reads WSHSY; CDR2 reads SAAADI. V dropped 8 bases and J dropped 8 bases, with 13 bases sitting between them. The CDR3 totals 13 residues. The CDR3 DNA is TGCGCCAGCGGGATCAACGCGGATTCACCCCTCCACTTT. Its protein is CASGINADSPLHF.

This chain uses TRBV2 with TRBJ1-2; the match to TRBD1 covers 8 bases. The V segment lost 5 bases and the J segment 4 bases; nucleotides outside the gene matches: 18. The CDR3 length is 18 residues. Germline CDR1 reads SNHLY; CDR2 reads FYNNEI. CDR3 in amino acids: CASSHSLGDRGLTYGYTF. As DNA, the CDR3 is TGTGCCAGCAGTCACTCACTTGGTGACAGGGGCCTAACCTATGGCTACACCTTC.

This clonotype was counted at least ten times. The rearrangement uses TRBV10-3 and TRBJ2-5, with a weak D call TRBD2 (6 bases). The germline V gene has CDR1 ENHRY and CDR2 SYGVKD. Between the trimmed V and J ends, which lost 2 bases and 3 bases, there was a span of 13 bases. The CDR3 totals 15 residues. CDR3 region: CAISERWGEKETQYF. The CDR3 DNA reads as TGTGCCATCAGTGAGCGTTGGGGGGAAAAAGAGACCCAGTACTTC.

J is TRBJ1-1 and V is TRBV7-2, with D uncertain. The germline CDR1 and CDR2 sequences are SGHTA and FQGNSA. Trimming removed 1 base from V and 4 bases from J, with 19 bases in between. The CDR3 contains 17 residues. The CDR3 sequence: CASSLVRNRRGGTEAFF. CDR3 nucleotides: TGTGCCAGCAGCTTAGTCCGTAACCGCCGGGGTGGCACTGAAGCTTTCTTT.

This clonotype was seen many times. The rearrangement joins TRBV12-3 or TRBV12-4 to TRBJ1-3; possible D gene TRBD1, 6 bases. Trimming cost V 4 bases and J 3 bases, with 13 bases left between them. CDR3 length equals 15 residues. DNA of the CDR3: TGTGCCAGCAGTTGGACAGTTTCCTTTGGAAACACCATATATTTT. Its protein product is CASSWTVSFGNTIYF.

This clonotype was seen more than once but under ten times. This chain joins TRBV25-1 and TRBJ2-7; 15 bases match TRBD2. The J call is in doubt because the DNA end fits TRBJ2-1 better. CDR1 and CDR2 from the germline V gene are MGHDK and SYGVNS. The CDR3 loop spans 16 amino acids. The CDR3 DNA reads TGTGCCAGCAGTCCGATGAGGACTAGCGGGAGGGCTGAGCAGTTCTTC. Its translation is CASSPMRTSGRAEQFF.

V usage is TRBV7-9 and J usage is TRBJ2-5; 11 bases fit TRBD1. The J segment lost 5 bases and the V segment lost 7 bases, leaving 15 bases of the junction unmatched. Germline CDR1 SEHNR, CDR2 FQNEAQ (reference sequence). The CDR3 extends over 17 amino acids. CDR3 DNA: TGTGCCAGCACCCCGGGTCGGACAGGGGGCGCCGGTGAGACCCAGTACTTC. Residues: CASTPGRTGGAGETQYF.

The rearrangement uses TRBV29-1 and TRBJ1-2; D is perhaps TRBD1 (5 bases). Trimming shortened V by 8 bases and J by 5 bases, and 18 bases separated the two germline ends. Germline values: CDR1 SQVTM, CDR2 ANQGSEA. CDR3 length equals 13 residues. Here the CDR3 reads CSHPGLAGYGYTF. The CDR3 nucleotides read TGCAGCCATCCGGGACTAGCGGGATATGGCTACACCTTC. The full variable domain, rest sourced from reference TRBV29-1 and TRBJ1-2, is SAVISQKPSRDICQRGTSLTIQCQVDSQVTMMFWYRQQPGQSLTLIATANQGSEATYESGFVIDKFPISRPNLTFSTLTVSNMSPEDSSIYLCSHPGLAGYGYTFGSGTRLTVV.

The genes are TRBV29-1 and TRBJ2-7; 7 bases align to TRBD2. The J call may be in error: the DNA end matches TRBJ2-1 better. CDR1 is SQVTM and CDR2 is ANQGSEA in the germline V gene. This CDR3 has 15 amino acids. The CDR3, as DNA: TGCAGCGTGACCCCGGGAAGCGGGGTAGAGGGTGAGCAGTTCTTC. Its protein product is CSVTPGSGVEGEQFF.

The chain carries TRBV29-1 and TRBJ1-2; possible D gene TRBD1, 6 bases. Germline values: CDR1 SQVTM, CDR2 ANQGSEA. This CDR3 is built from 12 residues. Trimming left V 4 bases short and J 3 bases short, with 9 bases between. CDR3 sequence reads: CSVVDSDYGYTF. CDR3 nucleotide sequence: TGCAGCGTTGTGGACAGCGACTATGGCTACACCTTC.

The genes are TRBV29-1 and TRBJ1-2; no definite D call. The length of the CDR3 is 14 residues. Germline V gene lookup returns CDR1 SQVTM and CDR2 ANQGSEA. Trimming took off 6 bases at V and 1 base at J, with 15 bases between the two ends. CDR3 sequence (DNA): TGCAGCGTGAGAGCGGGGATGGATAACTATGGCTACACCTTC. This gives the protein CSVRAGMDNYGYTF.

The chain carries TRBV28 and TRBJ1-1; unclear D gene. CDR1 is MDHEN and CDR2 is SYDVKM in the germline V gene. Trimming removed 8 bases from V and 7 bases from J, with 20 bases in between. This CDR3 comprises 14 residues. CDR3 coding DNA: TGTGCCAGCCGATATCATGAGGGTACGGATGAAGCTTTCTTT. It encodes CASRYHEGTDEAFF.

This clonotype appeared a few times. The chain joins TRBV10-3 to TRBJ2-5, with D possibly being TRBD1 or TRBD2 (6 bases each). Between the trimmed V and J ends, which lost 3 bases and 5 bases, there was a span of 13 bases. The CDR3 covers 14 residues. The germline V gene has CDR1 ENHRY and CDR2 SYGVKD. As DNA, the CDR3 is TGTGCCATCAGTGACGGGCAGGGGAGGGAGACCCAGTACTTC. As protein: CAISDGQGRETQYF.

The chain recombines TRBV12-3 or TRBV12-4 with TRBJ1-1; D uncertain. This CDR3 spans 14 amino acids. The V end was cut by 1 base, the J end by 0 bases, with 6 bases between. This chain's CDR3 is CASSLVSMNTEAFF. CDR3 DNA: TGTGCCAGCAGTTTAGTTTCCATGAACACTGAAGCTTTCTTT.

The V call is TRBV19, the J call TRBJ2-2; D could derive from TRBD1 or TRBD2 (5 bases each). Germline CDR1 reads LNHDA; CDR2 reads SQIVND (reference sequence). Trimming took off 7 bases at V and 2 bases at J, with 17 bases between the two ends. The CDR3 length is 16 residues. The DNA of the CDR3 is TGTGCCAGTAAAACCGGGACGGGAATTAACACCGGGGAGCTGTTTTTT. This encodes CASKTGTGINTGELFF. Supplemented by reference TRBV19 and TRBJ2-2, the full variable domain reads DGGITQSPKYLFRKEGQNVTLSCEQNLNHDAMYWYRQDPGQGLRLIYYSQIVNDFQKGDIAEGYSVSREKKESFPLTVTSAQKNPTAFYLCASKTGTGINTGELFFGEGSRLTVL.

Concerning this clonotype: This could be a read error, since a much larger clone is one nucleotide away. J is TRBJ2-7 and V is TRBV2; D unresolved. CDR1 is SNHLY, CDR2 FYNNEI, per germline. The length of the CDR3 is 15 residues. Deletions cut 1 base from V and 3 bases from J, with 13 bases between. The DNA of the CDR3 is TGTGCCAGCAGTGAAGGGGATTGGATATACTACGAGCAGTACTTC. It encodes CASSEGDWIYYEQYF.

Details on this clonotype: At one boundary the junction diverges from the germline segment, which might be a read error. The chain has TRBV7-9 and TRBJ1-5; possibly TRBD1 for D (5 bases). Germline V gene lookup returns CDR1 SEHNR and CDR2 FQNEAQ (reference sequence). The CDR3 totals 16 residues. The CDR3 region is CASSRTHALGNQPRHF. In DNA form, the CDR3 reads TGTGCCAGCAGCCGGACACACGCCTTGGGCAATCAGCCCCGGCATTTT.

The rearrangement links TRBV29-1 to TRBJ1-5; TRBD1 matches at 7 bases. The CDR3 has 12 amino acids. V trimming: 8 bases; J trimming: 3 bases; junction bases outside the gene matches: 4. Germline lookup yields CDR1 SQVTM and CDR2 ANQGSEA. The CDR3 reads CSLGQTNQPQHF. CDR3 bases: TGCAGCTTGGGACAGACCAATCAGCCCCAGCATTTT.